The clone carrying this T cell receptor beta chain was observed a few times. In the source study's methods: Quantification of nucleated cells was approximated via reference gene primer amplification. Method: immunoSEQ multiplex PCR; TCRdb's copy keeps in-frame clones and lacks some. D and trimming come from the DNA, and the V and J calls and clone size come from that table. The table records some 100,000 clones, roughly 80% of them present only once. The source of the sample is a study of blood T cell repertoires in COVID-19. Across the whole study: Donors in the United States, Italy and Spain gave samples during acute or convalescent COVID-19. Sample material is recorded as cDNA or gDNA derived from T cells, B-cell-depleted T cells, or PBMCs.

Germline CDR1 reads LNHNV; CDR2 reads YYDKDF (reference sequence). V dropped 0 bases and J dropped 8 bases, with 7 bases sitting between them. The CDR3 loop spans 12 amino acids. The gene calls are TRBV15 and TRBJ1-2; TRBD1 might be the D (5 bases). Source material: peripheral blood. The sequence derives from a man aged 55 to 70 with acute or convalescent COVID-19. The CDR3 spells CATSRDQGGYTF. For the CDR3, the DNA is TGTGCCACCAGCAGAGATCAGGGCGGCTACACCTTC.